This is a list of T cell receptor beta chains from one sample in a study of PD-L1 blockade in urothelial cancer. Measured with immunoSEQ multiplex PCR; TCRdb has only the in-frame clones, and not every one. The sample shows about 41,000 clones, more than 75% of them seen only once. The sample in question was PBMCs, obtained around atezolizumab (anti-PD-L1) treatment. All receptors come from a man between 70 and 80 years old with urothelial cancer. CDR3s include the opening cysteine and the closing phenylalanine or tryptophan. D genes are given only for firm matches. Where a row states a size, it is once, few, many or the class of an expanded clone; other rows omit it.

TRBJ2-5 TRBV25-1 . 16 TRBD1 TGTGCCAGCTCTGAACTCGGGGACAGGGCTTACGAGACCCAGTACTTC CASSELGDRAYETQYF
TRBJ2-1 TRBV6-1 . 14 TRBD2 TGTGCCAGCCCCAGGACTAGCGGGAGCAATGAGCAGTTCTTC CASPRTSGSNEQFF
TRBJ2-3 TRBV11-2 . 12 . TGTGCCAGCAGCTCGCAGGGAGATACGCAGTATTTT CASSSQGDTQYF
TRBJ2-1 TRBV2 . 15 TRBD1 TGTGCCAGCAGCGGTGGGACAGGGCTCAACAATGAGCAGTTCTTC CASSGGTGLNNEQFF
TRBJ1-2 TRBV27 . 13 TRBD1 TGTGCCAGCAGACGGGACAGTAACTATGGCTACACCTTC CASRRDSNYGYTF
TRBJ2-3 TRBV5-1 . 18 . TGCGCCAGCAGCTTCCTACAAACGGGGGACAGTCTAGCAGATACGCAGTATTTT CASSFLQTGDSLADTQYF
TRBJ1-2 TRBV7-3 . 15 TRBD1 TGTGCCAGCAGCCCCAGGGGTGGGGACAGGGGTGGCTACACCTTC CASSPRGGDRGGYTF
TRBJ2-1 TRBV5-1 . 14 TRBD1 TGCGCCAGCAGCTCGGGACAGCTGGAAAATGAGCAGTTCTTC CASSSGQLENEQFF
TRBJ1-5 TRBV7-6 few 13 . TGTGCCAGCAGCCTGGCAGTTGGTCAGCCCCAGCATTTT CASSLAVGQPQHF
TRBJ2-3 TRBV2 few 12 . TGTGCCAGCAGTCTAGAGGCAGATACGCAGTATTTT CASSLEADTQYF
TRBJ2-5 TRBV5-4 . 15 . TGTGCCAGCACCTCGGGCGGGCCTGTCCAAGAGACCCAGTACTTC CASTSGGPVQETQYF
TRBJ2-2 TRBV27 . 14 . TGTGCCAGCAGTTTGAACAGGGTCACCGGGGAGCTGTTTTTT CASSLNRVTGELFF
TRBJ2-7 TRBV6-1 . 13 . TGTGCCAGCAGTGAATACATAACCTACGAGCAGTACTTC CASSEYITYEQYF
TRBJ2-3 TRBV4-1 . 17 TRBD2 TGCGCCAGCAGCCTAGAGGGGCTAGCGGGAGATTCAGATACGCAGTATTTT CASSLEGLAGDSDTQYF
TRBJ2-3 TRBV29-1 . 14 TRBD2 TGCAGCGCTAGGACTAGCGGGAGCGCAGATACGCAGTATTTT CSARTSGSADTQYF
TRBJ2-7 TRBV10-3 . 14 TRBD1 TGTGCCATCAGAGGGGACAGGGGATCCTACGAGCAGTACTTC CAIRGDRGSYEQYF
TRBJ2-5 TRBV7-2 . 15 TRBD2 TGTGCCAGCAGCACCCAAGCGGGAGGGGGAGAGACCCAGTACTTC CASSTQAGGGETQYF
TRBJ1-1 TRBV6-1 . 15 TRBD1 TGTGCCAGCAGTGAAGGGATACCGGGACAGACTGAAGCTTTCTTT CASSEGIPGQTEAFF
TRBJ2-5 TRBV6-1 . 14 TRBD1 TGTGCCAGCAGCCCCAGGGGGCTCCGGGAGACCCAGTACTTC CASSPRGLRETQYF
TRBJ1-4 TRBV28 once 15 . TGTGCCAGCAGTTTCCTGCCCCGAGAGAATGAAAAACTGTTTTTT CASSFLPRENEKLFF
TRBJ2-1 TRBV5-6 . 15 TRBD2 TGTGCCAGCATCCTCCTAGCGGACCTTTACAATGAGCAGTTCTTC CASILLADLYNEQFF
TRBJ2-7 TRBV5-1 . 15 TRBD1 TGCGCCAGCAGCTTGGTATCTGGACAGGGCCCCGAGCAGTACTTC CASSLVSGQGPEQYF
TRBJ1-2 TRBV6-6 . 15 . TGTGCCAGCAGTTACGGGATACAGGACGCTTATGGCTACACCTTC CASSYGIQDAYGYTF
TRBJ2-1 TRBV5-1 . 15 TRBD2 TGCGCCAGCAGCTTTTATAGCGGGAGGTTGGGTGAGCAGTTCTTC CASSFYSGRLGEQFF
TRBJ2-3 TRBV28 . 15 TRBD2 TGTGCCAGCCCCCCGCGGGGGGCGGGGGGAGATACGCAGTATTTT CASPPRGAGGDTQYF